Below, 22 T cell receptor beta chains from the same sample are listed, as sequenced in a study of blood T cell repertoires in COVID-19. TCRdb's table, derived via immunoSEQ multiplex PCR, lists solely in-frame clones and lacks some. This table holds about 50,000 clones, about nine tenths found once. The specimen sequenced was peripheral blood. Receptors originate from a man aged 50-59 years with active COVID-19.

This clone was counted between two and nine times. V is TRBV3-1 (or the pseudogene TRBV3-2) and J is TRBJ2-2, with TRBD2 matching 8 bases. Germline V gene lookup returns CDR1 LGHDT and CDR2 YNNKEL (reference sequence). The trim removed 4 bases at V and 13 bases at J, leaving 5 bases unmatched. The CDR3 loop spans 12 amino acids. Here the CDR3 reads CASSPRGGRLFF. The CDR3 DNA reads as TGTGCCAGCAGCCCCCGGGGGGGCAGGCTGTTTTTT.

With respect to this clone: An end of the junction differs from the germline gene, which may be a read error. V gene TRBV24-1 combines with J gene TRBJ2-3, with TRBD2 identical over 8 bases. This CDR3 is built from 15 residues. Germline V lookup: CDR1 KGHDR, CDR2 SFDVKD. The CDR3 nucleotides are TGTGCCACCAGCCGCGGGGGGCATAGCACAGATATGCAGTATTTT. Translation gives CATSRGGHSTDMQYF.

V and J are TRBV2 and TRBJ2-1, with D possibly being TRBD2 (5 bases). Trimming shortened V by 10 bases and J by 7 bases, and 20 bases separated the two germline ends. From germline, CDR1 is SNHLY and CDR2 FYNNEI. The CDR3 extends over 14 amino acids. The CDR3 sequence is CAMLDFAPRNEQFF. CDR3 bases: TGTGCCATGCTGGACTTCGCCCCTCGTAATGAGCAGTTCTTC. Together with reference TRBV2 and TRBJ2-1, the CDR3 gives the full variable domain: EPEVTQTPSHQVTQMGQEVILRCVPISNHLYFYWYRQILGQKVEFLVSFYNNEISEKSEIFDDQFSVERPDGSNFTLKIRSTKLEDSAMYFCAMLDFAPRNEQFFGPGTRLTVL.

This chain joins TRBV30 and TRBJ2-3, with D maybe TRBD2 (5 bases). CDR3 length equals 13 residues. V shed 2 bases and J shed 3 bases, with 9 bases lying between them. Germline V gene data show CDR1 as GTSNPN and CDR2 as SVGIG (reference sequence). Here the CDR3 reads CAWSPGNTDTQYF. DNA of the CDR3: TGTGCCTGGAGTCCCGGGAATACAGATACGCAGTATTTT.

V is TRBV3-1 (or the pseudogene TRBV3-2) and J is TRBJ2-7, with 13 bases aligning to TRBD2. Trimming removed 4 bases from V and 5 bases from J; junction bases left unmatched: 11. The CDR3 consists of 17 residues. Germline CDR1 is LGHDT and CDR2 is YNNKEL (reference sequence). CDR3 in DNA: TGTGCCAGCAGCCCGTCCCAGGGACTAGCGGGATTCCACGAGCAGTACTTC. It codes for CASSPSQGLAGFHEQYF.

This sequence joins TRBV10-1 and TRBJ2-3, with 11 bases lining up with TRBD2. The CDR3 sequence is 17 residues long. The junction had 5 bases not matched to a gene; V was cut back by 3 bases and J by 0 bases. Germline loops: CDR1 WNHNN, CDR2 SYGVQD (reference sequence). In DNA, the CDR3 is TGCGCCAGCAGTGATTTTACTAGCGGGGGAAGCACAGATACGCAGTATTTT. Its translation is CASSDFTSGGSTDTQYF.

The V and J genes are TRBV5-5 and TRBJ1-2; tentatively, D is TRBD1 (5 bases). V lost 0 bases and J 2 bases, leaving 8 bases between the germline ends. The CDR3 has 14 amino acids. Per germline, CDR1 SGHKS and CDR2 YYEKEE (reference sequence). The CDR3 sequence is CASSLDRSNYGYTF. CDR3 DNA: TGTGCCAGCAGCTTGGACAGGTCCAACTATGGCTACACCTTC.

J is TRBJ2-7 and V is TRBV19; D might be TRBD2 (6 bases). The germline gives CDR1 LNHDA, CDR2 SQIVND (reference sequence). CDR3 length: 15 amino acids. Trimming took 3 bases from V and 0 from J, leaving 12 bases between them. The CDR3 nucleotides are TGTGCCAGTAGTATGGAGGGCGGGTTCTCCTACGAGCAGTACTTC. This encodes CASSMEGGFSYEQYF.

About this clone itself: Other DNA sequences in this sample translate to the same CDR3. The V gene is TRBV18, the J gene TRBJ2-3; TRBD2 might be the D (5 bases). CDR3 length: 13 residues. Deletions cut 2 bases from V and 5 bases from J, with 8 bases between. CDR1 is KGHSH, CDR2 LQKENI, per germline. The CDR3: CASSPSREDTQYF. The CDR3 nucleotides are TGTGCCAGCTCACCATCGAGGGAAGATACGCAGTATTTT.

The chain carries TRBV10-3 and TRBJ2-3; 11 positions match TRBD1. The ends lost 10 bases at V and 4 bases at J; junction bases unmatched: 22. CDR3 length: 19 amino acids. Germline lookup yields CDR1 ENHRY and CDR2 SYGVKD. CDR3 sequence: CATTGGQGVGAISADTQYF. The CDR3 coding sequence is TGTGCCACCACGGGGGGACAGGGGGTGGGTGCTATCAGCGCAGATACGCAGTATTTT.

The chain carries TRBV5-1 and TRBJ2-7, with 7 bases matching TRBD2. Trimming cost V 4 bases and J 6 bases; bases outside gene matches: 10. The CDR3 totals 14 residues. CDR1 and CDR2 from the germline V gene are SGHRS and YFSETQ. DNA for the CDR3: TGCGCCAGCAGCCTCGGACTAGGTAGCACCGAGCAGTACTTC. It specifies CASSLGLGSTEQYF.

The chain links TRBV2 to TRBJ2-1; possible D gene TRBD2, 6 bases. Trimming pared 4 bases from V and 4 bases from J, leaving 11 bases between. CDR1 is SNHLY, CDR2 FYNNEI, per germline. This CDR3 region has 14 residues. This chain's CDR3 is CASSGVAVYNEQFF. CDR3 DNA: TGTGCCAGCAGTGGGGTAGCGGTTTACAATGAGCAGTTCTTC. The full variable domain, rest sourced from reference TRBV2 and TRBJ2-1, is EPEVTQTPSHQVTQMGQEVILRCVPISNHLYFYWYRQILGQKVEFLVSFYNNEISEKSEIFDDQFSVERPDGSNFTLKIRSTKLEDSAMYFCASSGVAVYNEQFFGPGTRLTVL.

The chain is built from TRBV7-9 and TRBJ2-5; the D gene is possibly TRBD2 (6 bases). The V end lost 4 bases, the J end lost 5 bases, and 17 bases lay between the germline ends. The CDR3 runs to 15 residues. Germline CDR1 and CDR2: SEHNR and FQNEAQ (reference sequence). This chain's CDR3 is CASSSPRDWVETQYF. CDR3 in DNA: TGTGCCAGCAGCTCCCCGAGGGACTGGGTGGAGACCCAGTACTTC.

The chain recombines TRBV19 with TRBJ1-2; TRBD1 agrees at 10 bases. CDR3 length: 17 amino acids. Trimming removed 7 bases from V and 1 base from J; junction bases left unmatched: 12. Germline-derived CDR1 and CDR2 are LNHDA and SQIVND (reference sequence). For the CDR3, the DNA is TGTGCCAGTACCGCAGTTGGGACAGGGGTTTTTAACTATGGCTACACCTTC. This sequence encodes CASTAVGTGVFNYGYTF.

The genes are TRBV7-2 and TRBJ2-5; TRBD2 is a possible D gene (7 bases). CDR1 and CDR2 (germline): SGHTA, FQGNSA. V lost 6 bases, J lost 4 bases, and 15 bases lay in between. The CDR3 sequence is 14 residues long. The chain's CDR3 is CASSTGGGRETQYF. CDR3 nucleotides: TGTGCCAGCAGTACGGGGGGCGGGAGAGAGACCCAGTACTTC.

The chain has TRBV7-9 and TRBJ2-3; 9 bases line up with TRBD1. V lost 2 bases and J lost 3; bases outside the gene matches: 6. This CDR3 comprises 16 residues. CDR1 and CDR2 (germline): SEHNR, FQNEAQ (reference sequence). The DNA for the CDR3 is TGTGCCAGCAGCTTATCGAGGACAGGGGAAACAGATACGCAGTATTTT. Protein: CASSLSRTGETDTQYF.

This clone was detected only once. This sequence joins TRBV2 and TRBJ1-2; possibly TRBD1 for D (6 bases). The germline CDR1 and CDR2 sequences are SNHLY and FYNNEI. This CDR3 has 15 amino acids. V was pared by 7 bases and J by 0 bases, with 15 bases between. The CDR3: CASTRVPGANYGYTF. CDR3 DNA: TGTGCCAGCACTCGTGTTCCAGGGGCTAACTATGGCTACACCTTC.

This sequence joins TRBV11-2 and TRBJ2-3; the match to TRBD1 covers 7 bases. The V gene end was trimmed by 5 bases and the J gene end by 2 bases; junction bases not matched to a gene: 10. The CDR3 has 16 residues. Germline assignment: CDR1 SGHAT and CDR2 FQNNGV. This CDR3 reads CASSAGTVLSTDTQYF. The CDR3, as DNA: TGTGCCAGCAGCGCCGGGACAGTTCTTTCCACAGATACGCAGTATTTT.

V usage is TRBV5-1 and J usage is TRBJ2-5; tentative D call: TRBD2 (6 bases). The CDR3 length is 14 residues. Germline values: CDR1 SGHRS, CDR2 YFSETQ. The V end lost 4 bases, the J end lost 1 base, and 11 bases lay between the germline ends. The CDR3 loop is CASSHSGFQETQYF. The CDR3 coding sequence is TGCGCCAGCAGCCATAGCGGTTTCCAAGAGACCCAGTACTTC.

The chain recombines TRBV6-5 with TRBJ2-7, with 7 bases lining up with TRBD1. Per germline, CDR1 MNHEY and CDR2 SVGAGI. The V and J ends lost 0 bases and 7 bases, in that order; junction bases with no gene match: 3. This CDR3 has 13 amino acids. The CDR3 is CASSYSTGREQYF. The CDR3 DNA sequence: TGTGCCAGCAGTTACTCGACAGGGAGAGAGCAGTACTTC.

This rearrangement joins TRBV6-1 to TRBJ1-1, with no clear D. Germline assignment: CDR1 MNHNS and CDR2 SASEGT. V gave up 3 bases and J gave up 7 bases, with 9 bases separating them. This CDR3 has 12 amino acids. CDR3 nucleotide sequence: TGTGCCAGCAGTGAGTCGGGAGATGAAGCTTTCTTT. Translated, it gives CASSESGDEAFF.

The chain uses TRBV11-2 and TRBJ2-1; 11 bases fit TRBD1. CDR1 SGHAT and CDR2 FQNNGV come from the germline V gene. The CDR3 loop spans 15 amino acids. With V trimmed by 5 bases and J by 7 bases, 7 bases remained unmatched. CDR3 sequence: CASSARDRGKNEQFF. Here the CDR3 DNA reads TGTGCCAGCAGCGCCCGGGACAGGGGGAAAAATGAGCAGTTCTTC.